Listed here is a single TCR beta chain. Its antigen is not identified. Genomic DNA templated the TCR beta VDJ and CDR3 profiling. MiXCR, run by TCRdb on the reads, gives a single entry per CDR3 protein. The data hold 400,000 to 500,000 distinct CDR3 sequences, with roughly 64% observed a single time. Per germline, CDR1 ENHRY and CDR2 SYGVKD. V trimming: 6 bases; J trimming: 5 bases; junction bases outside the gene matches: 15. The CDR3 runs to 16 residues. The entry originates in a study of CD8+CD57+ T cells in acquired aplastic anemia. General study findings and limits: Patients and controls had CD8+ Simpson's diversity values that were not significantly distinct.

The rearrangement joins TRBV10-3 to TRBJ2-5, with TRBD2 matching over 7 bases. This receptor was identified in a human donor in good health, serving as a control. Source material: sorted CD4+, CD8+, or CD8+CD57+ T cells (not recorded which) from PBMCs. Written as DNA, the CDR3 is TGTGCCATCAGCGTGCCCCCGGCCTGGGGGGGGGAGACCCAGTACTTC. Protein sequence: CAISVPPAWGGETQYF.